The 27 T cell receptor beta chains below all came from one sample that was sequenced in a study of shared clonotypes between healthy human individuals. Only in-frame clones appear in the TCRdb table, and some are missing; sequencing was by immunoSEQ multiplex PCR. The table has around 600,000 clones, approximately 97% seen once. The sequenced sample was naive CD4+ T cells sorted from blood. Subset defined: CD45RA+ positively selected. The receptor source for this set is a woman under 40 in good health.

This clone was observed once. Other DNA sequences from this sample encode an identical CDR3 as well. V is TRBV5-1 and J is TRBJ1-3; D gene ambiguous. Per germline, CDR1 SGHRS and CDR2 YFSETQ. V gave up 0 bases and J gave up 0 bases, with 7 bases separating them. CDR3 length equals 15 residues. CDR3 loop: CASSLDGSSGNTIYF. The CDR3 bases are TGCGCCAGCAGCTTGGACGGTAGCTCTGGAAACACCATATATTTT.

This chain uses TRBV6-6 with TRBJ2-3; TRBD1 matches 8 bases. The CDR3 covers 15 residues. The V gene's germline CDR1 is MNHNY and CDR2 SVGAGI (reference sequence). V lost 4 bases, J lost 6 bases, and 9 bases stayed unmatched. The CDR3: CASSSGQGQVDTQYF. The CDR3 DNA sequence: TGTGCCAGCAGTTCCGGACAGGGTCAAGTGGATACGCAGTATTTT.

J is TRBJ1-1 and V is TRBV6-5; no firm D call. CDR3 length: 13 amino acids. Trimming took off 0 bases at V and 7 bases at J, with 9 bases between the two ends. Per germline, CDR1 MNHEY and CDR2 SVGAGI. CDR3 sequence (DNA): TGTGCCAGCAGTTACTCGAATCATAATGAAGCTTTCTTT. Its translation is CASSYSNHNEAFF.

The CDR3 DNA follows: TGTGCCAGCAGTTTAGCGGCCAGTTCCTACGAGCAGTACTTC. This sequence encodes CASSLAASSYEQYF. The gene calls are TRBV27 and TRBJ2-7; D call uncertain. V was cut by 2 bases and J by 1 base, with 9 bases left in between. This CDR3 contains 14 residues. Germline CDR1 MNHEY, CDR2 SMNVEV (reference sequence).

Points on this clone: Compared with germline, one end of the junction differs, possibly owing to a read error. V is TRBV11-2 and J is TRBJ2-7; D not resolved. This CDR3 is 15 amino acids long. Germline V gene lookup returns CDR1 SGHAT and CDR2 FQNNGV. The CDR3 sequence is CASTLFVAEMVEQYF. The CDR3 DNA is TGTGCCAGCACCTTATTTGTTGCGGAAATGGTCGAGCAGTACTTC.

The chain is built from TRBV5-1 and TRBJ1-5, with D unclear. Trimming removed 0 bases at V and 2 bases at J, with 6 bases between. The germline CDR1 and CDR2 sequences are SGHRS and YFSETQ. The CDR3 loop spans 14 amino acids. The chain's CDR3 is CASSLAVGNQPQHF. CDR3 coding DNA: TGCGCCAGCAGCTTGGCGGTGGGCAATCAGCCCCAGCATTTT.

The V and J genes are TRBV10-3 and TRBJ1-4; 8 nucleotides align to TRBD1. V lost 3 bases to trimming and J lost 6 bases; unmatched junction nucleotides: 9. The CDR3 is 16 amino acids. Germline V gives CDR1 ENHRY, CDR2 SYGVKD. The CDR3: CAISELPQGADEKLFF. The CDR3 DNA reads TGTGCCATCAGTGAATTGCCCCAGGGGGCGGATGAAAAACTGTTTTTT.

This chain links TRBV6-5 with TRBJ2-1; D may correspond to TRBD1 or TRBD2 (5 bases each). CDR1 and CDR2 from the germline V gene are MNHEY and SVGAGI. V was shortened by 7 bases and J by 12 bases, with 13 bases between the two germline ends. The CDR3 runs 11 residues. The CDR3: CASTEGRRQFF. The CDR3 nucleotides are TGTGCCAGCACAGAGGGGAGAAGGCAGTTCTTC.

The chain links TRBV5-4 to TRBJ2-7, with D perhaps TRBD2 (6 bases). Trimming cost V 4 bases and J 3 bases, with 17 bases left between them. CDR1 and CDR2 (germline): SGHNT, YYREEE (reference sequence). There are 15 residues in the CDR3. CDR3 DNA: TGTGCCAGCAGCGGGGTGACTAGTTGGGGCTACGAGCAGTACTTC. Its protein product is CASSGVTSWGYEQYF.

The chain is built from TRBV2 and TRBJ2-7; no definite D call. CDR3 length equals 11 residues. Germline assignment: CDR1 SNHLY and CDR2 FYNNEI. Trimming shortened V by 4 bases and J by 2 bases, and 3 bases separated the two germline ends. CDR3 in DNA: TGTGCCAGCAGTGTGACCTACGAGCAGTACTTC. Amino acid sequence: CASSVTYEQYF. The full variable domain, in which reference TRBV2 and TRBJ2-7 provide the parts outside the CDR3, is EPEVTQTPSHQVTQMGQEVILRCVPISNHLYFYWYRQILGQKVEFLVSFYNNEISEKSEIFDDQFSVERPDGSNFTLKIRSTKLEDSAMYFCASSVTYEQYFGPGTRLTVT.

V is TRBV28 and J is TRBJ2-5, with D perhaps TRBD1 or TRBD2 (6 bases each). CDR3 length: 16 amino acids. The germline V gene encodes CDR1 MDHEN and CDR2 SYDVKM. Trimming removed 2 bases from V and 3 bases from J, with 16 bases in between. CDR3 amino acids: CASSLEGGSGEETQYF. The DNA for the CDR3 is TGTGCCAGCAGTTTAGAAGGGGGGAGCGGAGAAGAGACCCAGTACTTC.

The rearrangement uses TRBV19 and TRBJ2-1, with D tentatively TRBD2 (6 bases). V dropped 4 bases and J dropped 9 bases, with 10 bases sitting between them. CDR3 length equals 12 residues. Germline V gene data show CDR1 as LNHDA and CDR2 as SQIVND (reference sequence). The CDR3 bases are TGTGCCAGTAGTAGGGCGGGGAGTGAGCAGTTCTTC. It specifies CASSRAGSEQFF.

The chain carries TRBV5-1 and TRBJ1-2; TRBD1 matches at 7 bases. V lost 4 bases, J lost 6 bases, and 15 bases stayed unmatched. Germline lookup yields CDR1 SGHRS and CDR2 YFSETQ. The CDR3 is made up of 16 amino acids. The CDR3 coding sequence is TGCGCCAGCAGCCTGAGCCCCCGGGACAGAGACAATGGCTACACCTTC. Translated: CASSLSPRDRDNGYTF.

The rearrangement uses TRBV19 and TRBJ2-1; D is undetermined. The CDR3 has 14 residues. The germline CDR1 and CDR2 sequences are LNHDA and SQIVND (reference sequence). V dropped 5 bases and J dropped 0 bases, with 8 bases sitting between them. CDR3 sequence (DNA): TGTGCCAGTAGTCGCCGGGTCTCCTACAATGAGCAGTTCTTC. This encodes CASSRRVSYNEQFF.

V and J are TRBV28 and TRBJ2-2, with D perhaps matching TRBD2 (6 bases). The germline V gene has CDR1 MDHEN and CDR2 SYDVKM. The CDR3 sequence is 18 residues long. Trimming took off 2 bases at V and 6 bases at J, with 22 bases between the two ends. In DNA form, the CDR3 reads TGTGCCAGCAGTTTACCGGGCGGGGTCAGGAAGTACGCCGGGGAGCTGTTTTTT. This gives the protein CASSLPGGVRKYAGELFF.

For the CDR3, the DNA is TGTGCCAGCAGCCGACAGGGGGCGCTTATCGGGGAGCTGTTTTTT. As protein: CASSRQGALIGELFF. V and J are TRBV6-5 and TRBJ2-2, with 10 bases matching TRBD1. The CDR3 spans 15 residues. Germline CDR1 reads MNHEY; CDR2 reads SVGAGI. J lost 7 bases, V lost 6 bases, and 8 bases had no gene match.

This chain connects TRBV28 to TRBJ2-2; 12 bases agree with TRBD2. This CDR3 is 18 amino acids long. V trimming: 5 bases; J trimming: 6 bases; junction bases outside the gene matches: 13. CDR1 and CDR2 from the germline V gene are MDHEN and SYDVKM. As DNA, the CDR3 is TGTGCCAGCAGTCCCCCGTCCCTCGGACTAGCGGGACCCGGGGAGCTGTTTTTT. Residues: CASSPPSLGLAGPGELFF.

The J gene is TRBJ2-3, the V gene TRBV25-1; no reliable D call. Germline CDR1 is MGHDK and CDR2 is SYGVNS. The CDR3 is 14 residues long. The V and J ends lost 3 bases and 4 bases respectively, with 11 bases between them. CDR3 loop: CASSDWSRPDTQYF. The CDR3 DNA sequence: TGTGCCAGCAGTGACTGGAGTCGGCCAGATACGCAGTATTTT.

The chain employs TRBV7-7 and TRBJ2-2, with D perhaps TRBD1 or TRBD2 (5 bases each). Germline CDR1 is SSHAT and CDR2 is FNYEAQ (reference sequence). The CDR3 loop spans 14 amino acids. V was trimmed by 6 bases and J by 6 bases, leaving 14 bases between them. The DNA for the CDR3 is TGTGCCAGCAGTCTCGGGACCCCCGCCGGGGAGCTGTTTTTT. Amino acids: CASSLGTPAGELFF.

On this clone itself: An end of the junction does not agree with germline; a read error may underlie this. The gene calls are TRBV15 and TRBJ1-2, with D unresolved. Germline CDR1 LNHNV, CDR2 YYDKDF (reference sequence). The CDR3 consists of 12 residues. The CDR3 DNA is TGTGCCACCAGCAGAGAAGACTATCGCTACACCTTC. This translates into CATSREDYRYTF.

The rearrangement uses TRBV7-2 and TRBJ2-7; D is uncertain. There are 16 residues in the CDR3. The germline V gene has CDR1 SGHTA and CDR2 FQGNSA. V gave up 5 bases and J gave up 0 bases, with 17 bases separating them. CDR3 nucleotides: TGTGCCAGCAGCACGGCCCACCTAACTACCTCCTACGAGCAGTACTTC. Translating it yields CASSTAHLTTSYEQYF. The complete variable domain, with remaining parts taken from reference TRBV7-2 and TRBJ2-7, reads GAGVSQSPSNKVTEKGKDVELRCDPISGHTALYWYRQSLGQGLEFLIYFQGNSAPDKSGLPSDRFSAERTGGSVSTLTIQRTQQEDSAVYLCASSTAHLTTSYEQYFGPGTRLTVT.

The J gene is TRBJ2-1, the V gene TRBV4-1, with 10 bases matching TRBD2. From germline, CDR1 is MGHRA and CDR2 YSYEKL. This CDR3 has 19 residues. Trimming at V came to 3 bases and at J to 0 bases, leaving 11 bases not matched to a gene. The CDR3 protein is CASSHPRPSGSRSYNEQFF. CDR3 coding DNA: TGCGCCAGCAGCCACCCTCGACCTAGCGGGAGCCGCTCCTACAATGAGCAGTTCTTC.

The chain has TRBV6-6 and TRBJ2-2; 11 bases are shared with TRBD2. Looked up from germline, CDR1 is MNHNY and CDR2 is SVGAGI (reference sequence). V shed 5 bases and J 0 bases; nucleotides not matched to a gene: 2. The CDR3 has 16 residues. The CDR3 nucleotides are TGTGCCAGCAGTCCGACTAGCGGGGCGAACACCGGGGAGCTGTTTTTT. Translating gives CASSPTSGANTGELFF.

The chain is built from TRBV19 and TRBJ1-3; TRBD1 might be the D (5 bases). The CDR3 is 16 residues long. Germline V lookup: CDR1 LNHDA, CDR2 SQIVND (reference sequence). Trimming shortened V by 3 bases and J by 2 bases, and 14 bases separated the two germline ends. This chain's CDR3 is CASSIVWDPTGNTIYF. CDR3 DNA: TGTGCCAGTAGTATCGTTTGGGACCCCACTGGAAACACCATATATTTT.

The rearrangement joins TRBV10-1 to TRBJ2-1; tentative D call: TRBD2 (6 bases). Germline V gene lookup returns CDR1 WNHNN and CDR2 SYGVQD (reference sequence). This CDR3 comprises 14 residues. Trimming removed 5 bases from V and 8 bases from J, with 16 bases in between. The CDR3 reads CASSRIGLRDEQFF. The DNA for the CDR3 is TGCGCCAGCAGTCGAATAGGACTAAGGGATGAGCAGTTCTTC.

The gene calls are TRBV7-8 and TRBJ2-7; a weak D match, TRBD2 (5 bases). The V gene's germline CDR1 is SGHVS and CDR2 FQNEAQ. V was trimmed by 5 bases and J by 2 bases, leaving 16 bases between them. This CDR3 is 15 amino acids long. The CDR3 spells CASSPGLAEAYEQYF. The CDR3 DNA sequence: TGTGCCAGCAGCCCCGGACTCGCTGAAGCCTACGAGCAGTACTTC.

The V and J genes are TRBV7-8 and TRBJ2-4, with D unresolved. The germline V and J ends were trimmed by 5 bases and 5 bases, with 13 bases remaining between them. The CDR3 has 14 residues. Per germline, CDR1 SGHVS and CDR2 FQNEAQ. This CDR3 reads CASSPGPSQNIQYF. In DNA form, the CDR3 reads TGTGCCAGCAGCCCCGGCCCCTCCCAAAACATTCAGTACTTC.